The sequence of this T cell receptor (beta chain) was determined in a study of blood T cell repertoires in COVID-19. Study at large: The origin of the acute and convalescent COVID-19 samples was the United States, Italy and Spain.

In the original analysis: Estimated nucleated cell counts came from reference gene primer amplification. This table comes from immunoSEQ multiplex PCR, and its TCRdb copy is limited to in-frame clones, with some not included. From that table come the V and J calls and clone size; the DNA was used to work out D and trimming. The data contain under 300,000 clones, about 88% of them singletons. V lost 1 base, J lost 8 bases, and 9 bases lay in between. The length of the CDR3 is 13 residues. This sequence joins TRBV12-3 or TRBV12-4 and TRBJ2-1; no reliable D call. Sequencing was performed on peripheral blood. This clonotype originated in a woman in her 70s with active or convalescent COVID-19. CDR3 DNA sequence: TGTGCCAGCAGTTTAGGCGCGAGCCATGAGCAGTTCTTC. Translated: CASSLGASHEQFF.